The 21 T cell receptor beta chains below all came from one sample that was sequenced in a study of graft-versus-host responses after intestinal transplantation. Clones were sequenced by immunoSEQ multiplex PCR, and TCRdb holds only the in-frame ones, with some missing. The table shows some 150,000 clones, with roughly 91% occurring only once. Their antigens are not known. The sample here was unstimulated CD4+ T cells sorted from spleen or lymph node cells, taken before intestinal transplant. The receptors here all came from a human donor who received an intestinal transplant.

The chain joins TRBV7-2 to TRBJ2-7; maybe TRBD1 (6 bases). The CDR3 totals 13 residues. The V gene lost 6 bases and the J gene lost 2 bases, with 11 bases spanning the gap. Looked up from germline, CDR1 is SGHTA and CDR2 is FQGNSA. The CDR3 bases are TGTGCCAGCAGGGGGGACACTACCTACGAGCAGTACTTC. Its protein is CASRGDTTYEQYF.

V is TRBV11-2 and J is TRBJ2-7; the match to TRBD2 covers 7 bases. V lost 4 bases to trimming and J lost 2 bases; unmatched junction nucleotides: 17. Germline lookup yields CDR1 SGHAT and CDR2 FQNNGV. This CDR3 has 18 amino acids. In DNA, the CDR3 is TGTGCCAGCAGCTCGACCATCCGCGGGCGGGACTACACCTACGAGCAGTACTTC. It codes for CASSSTIRGRDYTYEQYF.

This rearrangement joins TRBV6-5 to TRBJ1-5; D possibly corresponds to TRBD1 (6 bases). The CDR3 length is 13 residues. V was trimmed by 5 bases and J by 2 bases, leaving 7 bases between them. The germline V gene has CDR1 MNHEY and CDR2 SVGAGI. The CDR3 is CASSRTGNQPQHF. In DNA, the CDR3 is TGTGCCAGCAGTCGGACAGGCAATCAGCCCCAGCATTTT.

The chain employs TRBV6-6 and TRBJ1-4; D is perhaps TRBD1 (6 bases). Trimming took off 6 bases at V and 4 bases at J, with 12 bases between the two ends. The germline gives CDR1 MNHNY, CDR2 SVGAGI (reference sequence). The CDR3 contains 14 residues. This CDR3 reads CASRKDSLNEKLFF. CDR3 nucleotide sequence: TGTGCCAGCAGAAAGGACAGTCTTAATGAAAAACTGTTTTTT.

The chain uses TRBV4-3 and TRBJ2-7; D not certain. Between the trimmed V and J ends, which lost 2 bases and 6 bases, there was a span of 17 bases. This CDR3 region has 15 residues. The germline V gene encodes CDR1 LGHNA and CDR2 YSLEER. The CDR3 sequence: CASSQKCLAWCEQYF. The CDR3 DNA is TGCGCCAGCAGCCAAAAGTGCTTAGCTTGGTGCGAGCAGTACTTC.

The J gene is TRBJ2-5, the V gene TRBV18; the D is unclear. The V end was cut by 6 bases, the J end by 1 base, with 15 bases between. Germline V gives CDR1 KGHSH, CDR2 LQKENI. CDR3 size: 15 residues. The DNA of the CDR3 is TGTGCCAGCTCGCGCGTCGGAAAAGTCCAAGAGACCCAGTACTTC. This translates into CASSRVGKVQETQYF.

The V gene is TRBV5-6, the J gene TRBJ1-5; no firm D call. Looked up from germline, CDR1 is SGHDT and CDR2 is YYEEEE. The CDR3 is 17 residues long. Between the trimmed V and J ends, which lost 2 bases and 0 bases, there was a span of 15 bases. The CDR3 sequence: CASSFSGSYFSNQPQHF. For the CDR3, the DNA is TGTGCCAGCAGCTTTTCCGGCAGCTACTTTAGCAATCAGCCCCAGCATTTT.

This clone was counted only a few times. The chain combines TRBV13 with TRBJ2-1, with 12 bases matching TRBD2. Germline values: CDR1 PRHDT, CDR2 FYEKMQ (reference sequence). The CDR3 runs to 16 residues. The V gene end was trimmed by 7 bases and the J gene end by 9 bases; junction bases not matched to a gene: 13. The DNA for the CDR3 is TGTGCCAGCACCAAAAGGGCCGCTAGCGGGAGGGCTGAGCAGTTCTTC. Amino acid sequence: CASTKRAASGRAEQFF.

The CDR3 DNA reads TGTGCCAGCACCAGAGGGGTTGAGCAGTTCTTC. Residues: CASTRGVEQFF. V usage is TRBV2 and J usage is TRBJ2-1; either TRBD1 or TRBD2 may fit D (5 bases each). Germline lookup yields CDR1 SNHLY and CDR2 FYNNEI. V lost 7 bases and J 9 bases, leaving 10 bases between the germline ends. CDR3 length: 11 residues. Filled out from reference TRBV2 and TRBJ2-1, the complete variable domain reads EPEVTQTPSHQVTQMGQEVILRCVPISNHLYFYWYRQILGQKVEFLVSFYNNEISEKSEIFDDQFSVERPDGSNFTLKIRSTKLEDSAMYFCASTRGVEQFFGPGTRLTVL.

In its sample, this clone was seen a few times. The chain carries TRBV5-4 and TRBJ2-7; a weak D match, TRBD1 (5 bases). The CDR3 has 12 residues. The V end was cut by 4 bases, the J end by 6 bases, with 11 bases between. Germline CDR1 and CDR2: SGHNT and YYREEE (reference sequence). The CDR3 reads CASSLSGFEQYF. CDR3 nucleotide sequence: TGTGCCAGCAGCCTTTCAGGGTTCGAGCAGTACTTC.

The chain has TRBV11-2 and TRBJ2-1; D possibly corresponds to TRBD2 (5 bases). The V end was cut by 1 base, the J end by 4 bases, with 11 bases between. In germline, CDR1 is SGHAT, CDR2 FQNNGV. CDR3 length: 15 residues. CDR3 amino acids: CASSLGVATYNEQFF. The DNA for the CDR3 is TGTGCCAGCAGCTTAGGAGTAGCGACATACAATGAGCAGTTCTTC.

The sample holds one count of this clone. The CDR3 protein is CASSPNGGPGNTIYF. The DNA of the CDR3 is TGTGCCAGCTCACCGAACGGGGGACCTGGAAACACCATATATTTT. This chain links TRBV18 with TRBJ1-3; the D gene is possibly TRBD1 (5 bases). The germline CDR1 and CDR2 sequences are KGHSH and LQKENI. The V end lost 3 bases, the J end lost 2 bases, and 11 bases lay between the germline ends. This CDR3 has 15 residues.

This clone has only one observation. The chain recombines TRBV7-6 with TRBJ2-3; D is undetermined. With 0 bases removed from V and 2 bases from J, the gap between germline ends came to 6 bases. CDR3 length equals 14 residues. Germline assignment: CDR1 SGHVS and CDR2 FNYEAQ. The CDR3 region is CASSLAKSTDTQYF. In DNA form, the CDR3 reads TGTGCCAGCAGCTTAGCGAAATCCACAGATACGCAGTATTTT.

This rearrangement joins TRBV6-6 to TRBJ2-7, with unresolved D. Germline CDR1 reads MNHNY; CDR2 reads SVGAGI (reference sequence). V lost 7 bases and J 2 bases, leaving 15 bases between the germline ends. CDR3 length: 14 amino acids. CDR3 residues: CASTPGWGTYEQYF. In DNA form, the CDR3 reads TGTGCCAGCACCCCCGGTTGGGGTACCTACGAGCAGTACTTC.

The chain recombines TRBV28 with TRBJ1-1; no firm D call. Germline V gene lookup returns CDR1 MDHEN and CDR2 SYDVKM. Trimming took off 1 base at V and 7 bases at J, with 4 bases between the two ends. The CDR3 has 11 residues. DNA for the CDR3: TGTGCCAGCAGTTTATATGGTGAAGCTTTCTTT. This codes for CASSLYGEAFF.

As concerns this clone: Sequence at one end of the junction differs from germline and may be a read error. This chain joins TRBV5-1 and TRBJ2-2; tentative D call: TRBD2 (6 bases). CDR1 and CDR2 (germline): SGHRS, YFSETQ. CDR3 length: 15 residues. DNA of the CDR3: TGCGCCAGCAGCTTGGGACTAGGGAACACCGGGGAGCTGCTTTTT. Residues: CASSLGLGNTGELLF.

V is TRBV5-1 and J is TRBJ2-5, with D possibly called TRBD1 or TRBD2 (6 bases each). Germline V gene lookup returns CDR1 SGHRS and CDR2 YFSETQ. The ends were cut back, 0 bases at V and 5 bases at J, with 17 bases in the middle. The CDR3 is 16 amino acids. For the CDR3, the DNA is TGCGCCAGCAGCTTGGGGGGGGCCCTCCAAAGTGAGACCCAGTACTTC. Residues: CASSLGGALQSETQYF.

The count of this clone is one. V usage is TRBV29-1 and J usage is TRBJ2-6, with D hard to call. Trimming took off 4 bases at V and 1 base at J, with 5 bases between the two ends. The CDR3 spans 13 residues. Looked up from germline, CDR1 is SQVTM and CDR2 is ANQGSEA. The CDR3 protein is CSVGWSGANVLTF. CDR3 nucleotides: TGCAGCGTTGGTTGGTCTGGGGCCAACGTCCTGACTTTC.

This clone is a singleton in its sample. The chain has TRBV9 and TRBJ1-3; 9 nucleotides match TRBD1. With V trimmed by 3 bases and J by 3 bases, 7 bases remained unmatched. The CDR3 length is 16 residues. In germline, CDR1 is SGDLS, CDR2 YYNGEE. CDR3 residues: CASSARDRVGGNTIYF. DNA of the CDR3: TGTGCCAGCAGCGCCCGGGACAGGGTCGGTGGAAACACCATATATTTT.

CDR3 region: CASSGLTGANEKLFF. The CDR3 bases are TGTGCCAGCAGTGGCCTTACAGGGGCCAATGAAAAACTGTTTTTT. The chain uses TRBV25-1 and TRBJ1-4, with TRBD1 matching over 7 bases. Germline V gene data show CDR1 as MGHDK and CDR2 as SYGVNS. V lost 4 bases to trimming and J lost 5 bases; unmatched junction nucleotides: 7. The CDR3 covers 15 residues.

V and J are TRBV5-1 and TRBJ2-5; D may be TRBD2 (5 bases). V lost 0 bases, J lost 11 bases, and 11 bases lay in between. The V gene's germline CDR1 is SGHRS and CDR2 YFSETQ. The CDR3 has 12 amino acids. Here the CDR3 reads CASSLGVGEQYF. The CDR3 DNA reads TGCGCCAGCAGCTTGGGGGTCGGGGAGCAGTACTTC.